This TCR beta chain was observed in a study of response to subunit inactivated influenza vaccine. Using its own MiXCR run on the RT-PCR reads, TCRdb lists one record per CDR3 protein. The sample lists more than 700,000 distinct CDR3 sequences, roughly 20% seen once, with roughly 10% in the top ten. The sequenced sample was PBMCs from blood, obtained more than 4 days after vaccination. The TCR was taken from a man over 45 who received an inactivated influenza vaccine.

CDR3: CATSDLSGEQFF. The CDR3 DNA is TGTGCCACCAGTGATTTGAGTGGTGAGCAGTTCTTC. The rearrangement links TRBV24-1 to TRBJ2-1; D ambiguous. The germline V and J ends were trimmed by 0 bases and 9 bases, with 5 bases remaining between them. The CDR3 is 12 residues long. The V gene's germline CDR1 is KGHDR and CDR2 SFDVKD.